The sequence of this T cell receptor beta chain was determined in a study of radiotherapy plus CTLA-4 blockade in lung cancer. The V and J ends lost 0 bases and 0 bases respectively, with 9 bases between them. The CDR3 totals 15 residues. Germline values: CDR1 LGHNA, CDR2 YSLEER. Some clones are missing from TCRdb's copy, which holds only in-frame ones; the method was immunoSEQ multiplex PCR. The sample lists 64,000 or so clones, 72% seen once, with 6.5% to 9.5% in the top ten. The origin of this receptor is a human donor with non-small cell lung cancer whose response to radiotherapy plus ipilimumab could not be evaluated. The rearrangement joins TRBV4-3 to TRBJ2-7; possible D gene TRBD2, 6 bases. Sequences were derived from peripheral blood, sampled from a patient treated with radiotherapy plus ipilimumab. The CDR3 reads CASSQETRTSYEQYF. The CDR3, as DNA: TGCGCCAGCAGCCAAGAGACTAGGACCTCCTACGAGCAGTACTTC.